This T cell receptor (beta chain) was documented in a study of spatial heterogeneity in lung cancer. Time point noted: sample taken at primary tumor resection. Unsorted samples of tumor, nontumor lung or frozen PBMC had their whole RNA sequenced. Samples came from 65 to 75 TRACERx patients with untreated early-stage lung cancer. CDR1 and CDR2 (germline): SGHTA, FQGNSA. Trimming took 5 bases from V and 2 from J; bases not matched to a gene: 7. The CDR3 extends over 16 amino acids. Study-level findings and limits: Compared with follow-up, resection was when ubiquitous expanded tumor TCRs appeared in blood more.

On this clonotype itself: Antigen unknown.

A distinct unique molecular identifier was carried by each TCR cDNA molecule. From the 5' RACE reads, TCRdb called clonotypes with MiXCR, one entry per CDR3 protein. The repertoire holds some 100,000 distinct CDR3 sequences, with approximately 8.2% as singletons. The clonotype comes from a male donor with early-stage non-small cell lung cancer. The chain couples TRBV7-2 to TRBJ2-5, with TRBD1 identical over 11 bases. The sample was PBMCs, taken at surgery. CDR3 in amino acids: CASSLGQGAIQETQYF. The CDR3 region has the DNA TGTGCCAGCAGCCTCGGACAGGGGGCGATTCAAGAGACCCAGTACTTC.